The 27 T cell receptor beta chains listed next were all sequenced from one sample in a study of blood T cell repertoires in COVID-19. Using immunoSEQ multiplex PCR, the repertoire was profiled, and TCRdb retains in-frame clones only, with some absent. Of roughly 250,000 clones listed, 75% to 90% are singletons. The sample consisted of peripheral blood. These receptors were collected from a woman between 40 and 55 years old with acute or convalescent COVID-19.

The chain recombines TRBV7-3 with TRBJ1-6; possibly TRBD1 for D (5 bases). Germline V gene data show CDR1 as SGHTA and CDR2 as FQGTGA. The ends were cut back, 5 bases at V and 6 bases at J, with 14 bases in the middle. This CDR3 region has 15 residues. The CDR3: CASSLRRGFNSPLHF. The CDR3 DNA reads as TGTGCCAGCAGCCTCAGGAGGGGCTTTAATTCACCCCTCCACTTT. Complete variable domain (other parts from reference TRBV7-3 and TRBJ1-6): GAGVSQTPSNKVTEKGKYVELRCDPISGHTALYWYRQSLGQGPEFLIYFQGTGAADDSGLPNDRFFAVRPEGSVSTLKIQRTERGDSAVYLCASSLRRGFNSPLHFGNGTRLTVT.

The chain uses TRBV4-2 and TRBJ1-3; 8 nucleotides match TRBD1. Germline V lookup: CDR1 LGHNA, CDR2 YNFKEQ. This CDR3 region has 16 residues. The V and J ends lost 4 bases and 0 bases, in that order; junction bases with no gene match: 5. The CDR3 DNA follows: TGTGCCAGCAGCCCCAACGACAGGGGCTCTGGAAACACCATATATTTT. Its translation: CASSPNDRGSGNTIYF.

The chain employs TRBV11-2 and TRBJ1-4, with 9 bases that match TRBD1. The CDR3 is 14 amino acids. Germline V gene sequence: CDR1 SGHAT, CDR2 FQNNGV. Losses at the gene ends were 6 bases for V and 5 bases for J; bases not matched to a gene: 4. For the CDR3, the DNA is TGTGCCAGCAGTCAGGGACAGGGAAATGAAAAACTGTTTTTT. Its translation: CASSQGQGNEKLFF.

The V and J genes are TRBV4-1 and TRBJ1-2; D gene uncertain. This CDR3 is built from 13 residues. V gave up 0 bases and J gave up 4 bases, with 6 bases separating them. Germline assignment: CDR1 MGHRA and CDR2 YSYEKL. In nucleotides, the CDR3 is TGCGCCAGCAGCCAAGATGGGCCCTATGGCTACACCTTC. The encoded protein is CASSQDGPYGYTF.

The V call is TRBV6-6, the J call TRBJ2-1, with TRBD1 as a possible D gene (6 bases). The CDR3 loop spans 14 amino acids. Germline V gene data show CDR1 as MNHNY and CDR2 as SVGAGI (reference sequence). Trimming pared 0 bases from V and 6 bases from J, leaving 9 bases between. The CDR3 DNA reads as TGTGCCAGCAGTTACTCTGAGGGGGTCAATGAGCAGTTCTTC. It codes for CASSYSEGVNEQFF.

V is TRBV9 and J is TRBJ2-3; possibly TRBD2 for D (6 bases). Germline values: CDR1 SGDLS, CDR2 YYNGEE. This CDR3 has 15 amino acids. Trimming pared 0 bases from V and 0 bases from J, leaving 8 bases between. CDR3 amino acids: CASSVEGLSTDTQYF. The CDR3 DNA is TGTGCCAGCAGCGTAGAGGGACTGAGCACAGATACGCAGTATTTT.

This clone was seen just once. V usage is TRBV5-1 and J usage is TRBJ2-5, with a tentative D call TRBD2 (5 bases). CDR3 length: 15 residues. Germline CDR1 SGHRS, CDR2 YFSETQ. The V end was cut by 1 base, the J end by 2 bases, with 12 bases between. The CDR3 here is CASSLNGVLQETQYF. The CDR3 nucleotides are TGCGCCAGCAGCTTGAACGGGGTCCTACAAGAGACCCAGTACTTC.

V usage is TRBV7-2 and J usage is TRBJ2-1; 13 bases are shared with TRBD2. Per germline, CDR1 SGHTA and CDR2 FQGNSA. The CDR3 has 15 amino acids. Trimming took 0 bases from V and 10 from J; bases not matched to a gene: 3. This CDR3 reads CASSLAQLAGGEQFF. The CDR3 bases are TGTGCCAGCAGCTTAGCTCAACTAGCGGGGGGGGAGCAGTTCTTC.

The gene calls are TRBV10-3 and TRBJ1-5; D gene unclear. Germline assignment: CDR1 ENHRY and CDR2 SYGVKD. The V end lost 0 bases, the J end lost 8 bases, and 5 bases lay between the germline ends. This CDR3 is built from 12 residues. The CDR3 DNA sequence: TGTGCCATCAGTGAGTCGGGAGAGCCCCAGCATTTT. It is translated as CAISESGEPQHF.

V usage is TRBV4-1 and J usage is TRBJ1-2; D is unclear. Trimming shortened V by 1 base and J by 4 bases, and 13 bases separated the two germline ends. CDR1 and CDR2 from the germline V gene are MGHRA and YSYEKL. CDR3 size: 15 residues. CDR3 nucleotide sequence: TGCGCCAGCAGCCAAGGACTCGGCACGCGCTATGGCTACACCTTC. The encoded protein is CASSQGLGTRYGYTF.

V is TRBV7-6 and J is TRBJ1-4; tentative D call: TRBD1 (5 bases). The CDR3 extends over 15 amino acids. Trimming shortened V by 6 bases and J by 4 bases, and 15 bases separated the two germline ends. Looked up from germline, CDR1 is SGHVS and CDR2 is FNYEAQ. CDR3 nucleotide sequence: TGTGCCAGCAGAAGAGGACAAGACGATAATGAAAAACTGTTTTTT. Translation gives CASRRGQDDNEKLFF.

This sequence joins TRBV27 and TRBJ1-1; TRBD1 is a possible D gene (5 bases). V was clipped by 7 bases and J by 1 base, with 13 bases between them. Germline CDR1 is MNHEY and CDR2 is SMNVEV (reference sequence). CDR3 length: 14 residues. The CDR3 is CASTLRQGNTEAFF. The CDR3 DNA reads TGTGCCAGCACGCTGCGGCAGGGGAACACTGAAGCTTTCTTT.

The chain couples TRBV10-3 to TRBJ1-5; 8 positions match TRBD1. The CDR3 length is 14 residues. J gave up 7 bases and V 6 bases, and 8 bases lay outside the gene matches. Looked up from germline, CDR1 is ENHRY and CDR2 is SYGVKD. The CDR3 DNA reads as TGTGCCATCAGGGCCCAGGGGGCGGTCCAGCCCCAGCATTTT. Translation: CAIRAQGAVQPQHF.

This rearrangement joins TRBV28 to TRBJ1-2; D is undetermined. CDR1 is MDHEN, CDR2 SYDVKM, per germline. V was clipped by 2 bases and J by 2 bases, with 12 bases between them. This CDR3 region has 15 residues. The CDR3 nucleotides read TGTGCCAGCAGTTTAGGCCCGGAGGCCAACTATGGCTACACCTTC. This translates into CASSLGPEANYGYTF.

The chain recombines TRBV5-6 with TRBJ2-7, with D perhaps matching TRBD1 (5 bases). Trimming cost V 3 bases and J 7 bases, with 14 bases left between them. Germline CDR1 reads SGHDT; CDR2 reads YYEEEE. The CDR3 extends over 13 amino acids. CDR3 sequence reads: CASSWGASSEQYV. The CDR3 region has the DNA TGTGCCAGCAGCTGGGGCGCGTCTTCAGAGCAGTACGTC.

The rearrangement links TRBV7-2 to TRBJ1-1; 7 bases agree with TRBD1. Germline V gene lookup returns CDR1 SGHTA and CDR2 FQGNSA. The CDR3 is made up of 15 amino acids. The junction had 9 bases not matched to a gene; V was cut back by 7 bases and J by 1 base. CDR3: CASNEGGAGNTEAFF. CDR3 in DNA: TGTGCCAGCAACGAAGGGGGCGCAGGGAACACTGAAGCTTTCTTT. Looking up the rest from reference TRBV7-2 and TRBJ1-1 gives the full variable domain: GAGVSQSPSNKVTEKGKDVELRCDPISGHTALYWYRQSLGQGLEFLIYFQGNSAPDKSGLPSDRFSAERTGGSVSTLTIQRTQQEDSAVYLCASNEGGAGNTEAFFGQGTRLTVV.

This CDR3 is CASSPIGGSNSPLHF. CDR3 coding DNA: TGTGCCAGCAGCCCAATTGGAGGGTCGAATTCACCCCTCCACTTT. The chain has TRBV5-5 and TRBJ1-6, with D hard to call. In germline, CDR1 is SGHKS, CDR2 YYEKEE (reference sequence). Deletions cut 4 bases from V and 7 bases from J, with 15 bases between. The CDR3 is made up of 15 amino acids.

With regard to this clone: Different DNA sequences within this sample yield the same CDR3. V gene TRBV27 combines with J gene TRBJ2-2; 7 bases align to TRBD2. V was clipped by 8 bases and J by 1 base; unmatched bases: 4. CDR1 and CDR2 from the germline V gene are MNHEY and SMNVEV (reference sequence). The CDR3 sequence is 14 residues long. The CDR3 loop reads CASSWGGNTGELFF. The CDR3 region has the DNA TGTGCCAGCTCCTGGGGGGGGAACACCGGGGAGCTGTTTTTT.

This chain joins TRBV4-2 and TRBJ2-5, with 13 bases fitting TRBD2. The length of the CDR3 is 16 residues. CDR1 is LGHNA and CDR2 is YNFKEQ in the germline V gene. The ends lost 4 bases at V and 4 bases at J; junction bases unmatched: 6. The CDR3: CASSPKGTSGAETQYF. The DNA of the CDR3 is TGTGCCAGCAGCCCTAAAGGGACTAGCGGGGCAGAGACCCAGTACTTC.

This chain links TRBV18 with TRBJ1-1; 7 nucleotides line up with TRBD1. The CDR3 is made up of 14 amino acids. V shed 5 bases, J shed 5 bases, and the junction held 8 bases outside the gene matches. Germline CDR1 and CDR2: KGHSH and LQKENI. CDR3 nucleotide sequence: TGTGCCAGCTCATCGACAGGGTATCGGACTGAAGCTTTCTTT. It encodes CASSSTGYRTEAFF.

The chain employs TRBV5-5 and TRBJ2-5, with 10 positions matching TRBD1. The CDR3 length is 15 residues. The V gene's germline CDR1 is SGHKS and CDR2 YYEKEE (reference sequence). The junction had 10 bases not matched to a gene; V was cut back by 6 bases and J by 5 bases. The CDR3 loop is CASMRTGGSLETQYF. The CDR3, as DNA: TGTGCCAGCATGCGGACAGGGGGGTCTCTGGAGACCCAGTACTTC.

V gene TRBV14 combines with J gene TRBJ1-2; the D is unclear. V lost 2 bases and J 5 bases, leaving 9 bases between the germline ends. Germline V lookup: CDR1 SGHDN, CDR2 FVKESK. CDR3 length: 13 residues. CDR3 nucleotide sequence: TGTGCCAGCAGCCAACCCCCGGGATATGGCTACACCTTC. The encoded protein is CASSQPPGYGYTF.

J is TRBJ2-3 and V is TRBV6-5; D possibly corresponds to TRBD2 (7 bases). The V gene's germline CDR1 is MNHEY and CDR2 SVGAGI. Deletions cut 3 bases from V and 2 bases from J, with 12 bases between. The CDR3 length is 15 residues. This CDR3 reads CASSYRGGNTDTQYF. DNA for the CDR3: TGTGCCAGCAGTTATAGGGGGGGCAACACAGATACGCAGTATTTT.

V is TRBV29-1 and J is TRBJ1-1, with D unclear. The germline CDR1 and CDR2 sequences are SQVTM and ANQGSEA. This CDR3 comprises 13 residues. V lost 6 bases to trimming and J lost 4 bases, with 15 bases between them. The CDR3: CSVGLSGSTEAFF. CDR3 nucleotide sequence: TGCAGCGTGGGTCTATCGGGGAGCACTGAAGCTTTCTTT.

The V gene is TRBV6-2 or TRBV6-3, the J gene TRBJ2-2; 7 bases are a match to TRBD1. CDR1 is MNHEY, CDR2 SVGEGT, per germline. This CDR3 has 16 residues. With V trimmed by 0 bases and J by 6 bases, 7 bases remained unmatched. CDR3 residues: CASSYSRGRFAGELFF. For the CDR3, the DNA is TGTGCCAGCAGTTACTCGAGGGGGCGGTTTGCCGGGGAGCTGTTTTTT.

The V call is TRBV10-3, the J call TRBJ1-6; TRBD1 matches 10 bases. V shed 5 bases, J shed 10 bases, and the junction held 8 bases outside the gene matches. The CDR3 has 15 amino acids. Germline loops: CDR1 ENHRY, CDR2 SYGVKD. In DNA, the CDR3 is TGTGCCATCAGTCCCGGGACAGGGGAGGGGTCACCCCTCCACTTT. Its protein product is CAISPGTGEGSPLHF.

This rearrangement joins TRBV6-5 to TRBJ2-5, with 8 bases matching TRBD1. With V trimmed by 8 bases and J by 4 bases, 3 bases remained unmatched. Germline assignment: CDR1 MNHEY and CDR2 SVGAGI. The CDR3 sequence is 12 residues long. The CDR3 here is CASGQGGETQYF. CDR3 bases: TGTGCCAGCGGACAGGGAGGAGAGACCCAGTACTTC.